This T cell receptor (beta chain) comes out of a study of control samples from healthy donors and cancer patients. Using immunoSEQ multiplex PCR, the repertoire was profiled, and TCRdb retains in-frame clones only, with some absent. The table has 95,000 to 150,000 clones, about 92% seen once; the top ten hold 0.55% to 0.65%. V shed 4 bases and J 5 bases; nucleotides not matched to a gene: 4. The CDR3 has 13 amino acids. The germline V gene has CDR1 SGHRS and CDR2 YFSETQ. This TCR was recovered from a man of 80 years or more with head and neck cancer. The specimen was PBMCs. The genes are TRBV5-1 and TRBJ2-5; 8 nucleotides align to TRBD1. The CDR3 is CASSEYRGETQYF. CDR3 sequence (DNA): TGCGCCAGCAGCGAATACAGGGGGGAGACCCAGTACTTC.